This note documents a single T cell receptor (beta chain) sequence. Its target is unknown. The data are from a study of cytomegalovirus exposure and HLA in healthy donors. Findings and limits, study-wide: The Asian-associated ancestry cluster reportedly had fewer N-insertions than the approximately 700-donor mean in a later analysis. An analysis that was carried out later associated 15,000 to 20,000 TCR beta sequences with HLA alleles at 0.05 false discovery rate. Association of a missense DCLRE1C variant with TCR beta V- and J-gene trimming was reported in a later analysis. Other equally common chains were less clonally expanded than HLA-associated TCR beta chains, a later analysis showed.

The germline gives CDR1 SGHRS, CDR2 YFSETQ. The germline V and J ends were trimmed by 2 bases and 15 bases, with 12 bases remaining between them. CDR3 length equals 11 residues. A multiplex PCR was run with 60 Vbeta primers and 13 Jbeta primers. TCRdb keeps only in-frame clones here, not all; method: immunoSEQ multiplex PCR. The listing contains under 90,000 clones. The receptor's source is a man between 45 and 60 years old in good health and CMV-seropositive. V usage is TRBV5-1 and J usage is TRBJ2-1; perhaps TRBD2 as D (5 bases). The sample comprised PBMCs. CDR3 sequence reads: CASSFPGKPFF. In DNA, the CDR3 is TGCGCCAGCAGCTTTCCGGGAAAGCCGTTCTTC.